A single TCR beta chain is shown here with its context. The sample originates from a study of blood T cell repertoires in COVID-19. Study details: COVID-19 samples collected from the United States, Italy and Spain covered acute and convalescent phases. From T cells, B-cell-depleted T cells, or PBMCs came the material, which was cDNA or gDNA.

CDR1 KGHSH and CDR2 LQKENI come from the germline V gene. This CDR3 comprises 15 residues. Between the trimmed V and J ends, which lost 1 base and 4 bases, there was a span of 13 bases. In the authors' methods: Quantification of nucleated cells was approximated via reference gene primer amplification. Sequencing was performed with immunoSEQ multiplex PCR; in TCRdb, only in-frame clones are kept and a portion is missing. V, J and clone size reflect that table, while D and trimming were determined from the DNA. The sample consists of some 100,000 clones, roughly 86% of them appearing once. The specimen was peripheral blood. The receptor was derived from a woman aged 55-70 years with acute or convalescent COVID-19. The chain uses TRBV18 and TRBJ1-2, with D possibly being TRBD1 (5 bases). The CDR3 DNA follows: TGTGCCAGCTCACCACTGATAGGGGCCCGCTATGGCTACACCTTC. Its protein is CASSPLIGARYGYTF.